The 19 T cell receptor beta chains reported below all come from one sample, sequenced in a study of T cells of healthy individuals (dated by TCRdb to the late 2010s). Receptor libraries were prepared by 5' RACE. Sequencing used an Illumina MiSeq. TCRdb took the public reads, trimmed them with fastp at Q25, ran MiXCR for clone calling and kept in-frame beta chains. Rows are unified per CDR3 protein, each entry keeping the most common DNA and genes. Counted in this sample were about 53,000 distinct CDR3 sequences; approximately 14% of them appeared once. In total, the top ten clones hold 15% to 20% of the sample. All receptors come from a human donor in good health.

This clonotype appeared a few times. This rearrangement joins TRBV25-1 to TRBJ1-1; maybe TRBD1 (5 bases). V was pared by 5 bases and J by 4 bases, with 11 bases between. Germline V gene lookup returns CDR1 MGHDK and CDR2 SYGVNS. The CDR3 runs 13 residues. For the CDR3, the DNA is TGTGCCAGCAGTAGGGGCCTGGGCACTGAAGCTTTCTTT. As protein: CASSRGLGTEAFF. Full variable domain (remainder filled in from reference TRBV25-1 and TRBJ1-1): EADIYQTPRYLVIGTGKKITLECSQTMGHDKMYWYQQDPGMELHLIHYSYGVNSTEKGDLSSESTVSRIRTEHFPLTLESARPSHTSQYLCASSRGLGTEAFFGQGTRLTVV.

This clonotype was counted at least ten times. The genes are TRBV20-1 and TRBJ1-4; TRBD1 aligns across 7 bases. Germline CDR1 and CDR2: DFQATT and SNEGSKA (reference sequence). The CDR3 is 14 amino acids. The trim removed 6 bases at V and 8 bases at J, leaving 12 bases unmatched. The CDR3 spells CSADGLDRREKLFF. CDR3 DNA sequence: TGCAGTGCGGATGGCCTGGACAGGAGGGAAAAACTGTTTTTT.

The chain uses TRBV7-9 and TRBJ2-1; no definite D call. Trimming removed 0 bases from V and 5 bases from J, with 8 bases in between. This CDR3 spans 14 amino acids. The germline gives CDR1 SEHNR, CDR2 FQNEAQ (reference sequence). CDR3 coding DNA: TGTGCCAGCAGCTTAGCGGGCAGCCACAATGAGCAGTTCTTC. This gives the protein CASSLAGSHNEQFF. Full variable domain (outside the CDR3, taken from reference TRBV7-9 and TRBJ2-1): DTGVSQNPRHKITKRGQNVTFRCDPISEHNRLYWYRQTLGQGPEFLTYFQNEAQLEKSRLLSDRFSAERPKGSFSTLEIQRTEQGDSAMYLCASSLAGSHNEQFFGPGTRLTVL.

The rearrangement uses TRBV4-3 and TRBJ2-3; D might be TRBD1 (6 bases). Germline V lookup: CDR1 LGHNA, CDR2 YSLEER. The CDR3 covers 16 residues. Between the trimmed V and J ends, which lost 1 base and 2 bases, there was a span of 13 bases. CDR3 DNA: TGCGCCAGCAGCCAAGCTGGGGGCCTCTCCACAGATACGCAGTATTTT. Encoded protein: CASSQAGGLSTDTQYF.

This chain links TRBV7-9 with TRBJ1-2, with D unresolved. With 5 bases removed from V and 4 bases from J, the gap between germline ends came to 8 bases. In germline, CDR1 is SEHNR, CDR2 FQNEAQ (reference sequence). This CDR3 is built from 12 residues. The CDR3 DNA follows: TGTGCCAGCAGCACAGAAATCTATGGCTACACCTTC. Encoded protein: CASSTEIYGYTF.

This clonotype came up many times. This chain connects TRBV30 to TRBJ1-3; D call uncertain. CDR3 length equals 14 residues. The V end lost 7 bases, the J end lost 0 bases, and 13 bases lay between the germline ends. Per the germline V gene, CDR1 is GTSNPN and CDR2 is SVGIG (reference sequence). The CDR3 region is CASPGYNSGNTIYF. For the CDR3, the DNA is TGTGCCTCCCCGGGATACAACTCTGGAAACACCATATATTTT.

This clonotype was recorded at least ten times. The J gene is TRBJ1-3, the V gene TRBV13; D is unresolved. Germline loops: CDR1 PRHDT, CDR2 FYEKMQ (reference sequence). This CDR3 has 13 amino acids. The V end was cut by 6 bases, the J end by 4 bases, with 10 bases between. The CDR3 DNA reads TGTGCCAGCAGGACCTCGTCGGGAAACACCATATATTTT. Protein product: CASRTSSGNTIYF.

This clonotype was seen a handful of times. The V and J genes are TRBV12-3 or TRBV12-4 and TRBJ2-6; D remains unclear. This CDR3 contains 12 residues. Between the trimmed V and J ends, which lost 3 bases and 6 bases, there was a span of 3 bases. The CDR3 DNA is TGTGCCAGCAGTTTGGTGGCCAACGTCCTGACTTTC. Translating gives CASSLVANVLTF.

Here the CDR3 reads CASTGLIGEQFF. The CDR3 nucleotides read TGTGCCAGTACGGGGCTTATCGGTGAGCAGTTCTTC. The chain carries TRBV19 and TRBJ2-1; either TRBD1 or TRBD2 may supply D (5 bases each). This CDR3 spans 12 amino acids. Germline CDR1 reads LNHDA; CDR2 reads SQIVND (reference sequence). Trimming shortened V by 7 bases and J by 9 bases, and 13 bases separated the two germline ends.

This clonotype was counted a few times. Here the CDR3 DNA reads TGTGCCACCGGCACTTCAGCGGGGGCTTACGAAGAGACCCAGTACTTC. It is translated as CATGTSAGAYEETQYF. The chain employs TRBV24-1 and TRBJ2-5, with TRBD2 matching over 8 bases. This CDR3 contains 16 residues. Germline V gene lookup returns CDR1 KGHDR and CDR2 SFDVKD. Germline trimming cut 9 bases from V and 3 bases from J; bases unmatched to any gene: 14.

The chain's CDR3 is CASSSPQGSYEQYF. DNA of the CDR3: TGTGCCAGCAGCTCCCCGCAGGGCTCCTACGAGCAGTACTTC. This sequence joins TRBV7-9 and TRBJ2-7; D perhaps matches TRBD1 (5 bases). The CDR3 is made up of 14 amino acids. Trimming took 4 bases from V and 0 from J, leaving 10 bases between them. Germline-derived CDR1 and CDR2 are SEHNR and FQNEAQ (reference sequence).

The rearrangement links TRBV20-1 to TRBJ2-5; 14 nucleotides align to TRBD2. Germline loops: CDR1 DFQATT, CDR2 SNEGSKA (reference sequence). V lost 6 bases and J lost 7; bases outside the gene matches: 10. The CDR3 covers 15 residues. CDR3 DNA: TGCAGTGCCGCGACTAGCGGGAGGGCCCGTGGGACCCAGTACTTC. Protein: CSAATSGRARGTQYF.

This clonotype has a count of ten or more. This sequence joins TRBV10-3 and TRBJ2-3; maybe TRBD1 (5 bases). The CDR3 sequence is 18 residues long. The germline V and J ends were trimmed by 1 base and 2 bases, with 19 bases remaining between them. Germline V lookup: CDR1 ENHRY, CDR2 SYGVKD. In DNA, the CDR3 is TGTGCCATCAGTGAGTTGGTTGGAGACAGAAGGGACACAGATACGCAGTATTTT. As protein: CAISELVGDRRDTDTQYF.

This clonotype was recorded at least ten times. The J gene is TRBJ1-4, the V gene TRBV4-3; D is unresolved. Trimming cost V 0 bases and J 8 bases, with 19 bases left between them. The CDR3 runs 17 residues. Germline V gives CDR1 LGHNA, CDR2 YSLEER. The DNA of the CDR3 is TGCGCCAGCAGCCAAGAAGGGTTGAGGGCCTCTGGGGAAAAACTGTTTTTT. It yields the protein CASSQEGLRASGEKLFF.

This chain uses TRBV3-1 with TRBJ1-2; D is unclear. The CDR3 length is 16 residues. Looked up from germline, CDR1 is LGHDT and CDR2 is YNNKEL (reference sequence). V shed 4 bases and J shed 4 bases, with 19 bases lying between them. DNA of the CDR3: TGTGCCAGCAGCCCCCACCCCTCGGACGGAACCTATGGCTACACCTTC. Its protein is CASSPHPSDGTYGYTF.

This clonotype appeared a single time. The chain employs TRBV5-1 and TRBJ2-1; 12 bases map to TRBD2. Looked up from germline, CDR1 is SGHRS and CDR2 is YFSETQ. V was clipped by 0 bases and J by 12 bases; unmatched bases: 10. This CDR3 is 16 amino acids long. The CDR3 loop is CASSLAGTSGGYGQFF. The CDR3 DNA follows: TGCGCCAGCAGCTTGGCCGGAACTAGCGGGGGGTATGGGCAGTTCTTC. The complete variable domain, with remaining parts taken from reference TRBV5-1 and TRBJ2-1, reads KAGVTQTPRYLIKTRGQQVTLSCSPISGHRSVSWYQQTPGQGLQFLFEYFSETQRNKGNFPGRFSGRQFSNSRSEMNVSTLELGDSALYLCASSLAGTSGGYGQFFGPGTRLTVL.

The chain couples TRBV27 to TRBJ2-7, with D possibly TRBD1 on 6 matching bases. V dropped 9 bases and J dropped 4 bases, with 13 bases sitting between them. The CDR3 is 12 amino acids. Germline lookup yields CDR1 MNHEY and CDR2 SMNVEV (reference sequence). CDR3 in DNA: TGTGCCAGACGGACAGACCCTTACGAGCAGTACTTC. This translates into CARRTDPYEQYF.

In its sample, this clonotype was seen many times. The V and J genes are TRBV29-1 and TRBJ2-1; D remains ambiguous. Germline CDR1 is SQVTM and CDR2 is ANQGSEA. Trimming stripped 8 bases from V and 2 bases from J, with 16 bases between. CDR3 length: 14 residues. The CDR3 here is CSLFSPLPYNEQFF. The DNA of the CDR3 is TGCAGCCTCTTTTCTCCATTACCCTACAATGAGCAGTTCTTC.

This clonotype was counted a few times. The V gene is TRBV7-9, the J gene TRBJ1-1; D is ambiguous. This CDR3 comprises 15 residues. The germline CDR1 and CDR2 sequences are SEHNR and FQNEAQ (reference sequence). V was trimmed by 3 bases and J by 2 bases, leaving 13 bases between them. The chain's CDR3 is CASSFPGRVNTEAFF. The CDR3 DNA sequence: TGTGCCAGCAGCTTCCCCGGGAGGGTTAACACTGAAGCTTTCTTT.